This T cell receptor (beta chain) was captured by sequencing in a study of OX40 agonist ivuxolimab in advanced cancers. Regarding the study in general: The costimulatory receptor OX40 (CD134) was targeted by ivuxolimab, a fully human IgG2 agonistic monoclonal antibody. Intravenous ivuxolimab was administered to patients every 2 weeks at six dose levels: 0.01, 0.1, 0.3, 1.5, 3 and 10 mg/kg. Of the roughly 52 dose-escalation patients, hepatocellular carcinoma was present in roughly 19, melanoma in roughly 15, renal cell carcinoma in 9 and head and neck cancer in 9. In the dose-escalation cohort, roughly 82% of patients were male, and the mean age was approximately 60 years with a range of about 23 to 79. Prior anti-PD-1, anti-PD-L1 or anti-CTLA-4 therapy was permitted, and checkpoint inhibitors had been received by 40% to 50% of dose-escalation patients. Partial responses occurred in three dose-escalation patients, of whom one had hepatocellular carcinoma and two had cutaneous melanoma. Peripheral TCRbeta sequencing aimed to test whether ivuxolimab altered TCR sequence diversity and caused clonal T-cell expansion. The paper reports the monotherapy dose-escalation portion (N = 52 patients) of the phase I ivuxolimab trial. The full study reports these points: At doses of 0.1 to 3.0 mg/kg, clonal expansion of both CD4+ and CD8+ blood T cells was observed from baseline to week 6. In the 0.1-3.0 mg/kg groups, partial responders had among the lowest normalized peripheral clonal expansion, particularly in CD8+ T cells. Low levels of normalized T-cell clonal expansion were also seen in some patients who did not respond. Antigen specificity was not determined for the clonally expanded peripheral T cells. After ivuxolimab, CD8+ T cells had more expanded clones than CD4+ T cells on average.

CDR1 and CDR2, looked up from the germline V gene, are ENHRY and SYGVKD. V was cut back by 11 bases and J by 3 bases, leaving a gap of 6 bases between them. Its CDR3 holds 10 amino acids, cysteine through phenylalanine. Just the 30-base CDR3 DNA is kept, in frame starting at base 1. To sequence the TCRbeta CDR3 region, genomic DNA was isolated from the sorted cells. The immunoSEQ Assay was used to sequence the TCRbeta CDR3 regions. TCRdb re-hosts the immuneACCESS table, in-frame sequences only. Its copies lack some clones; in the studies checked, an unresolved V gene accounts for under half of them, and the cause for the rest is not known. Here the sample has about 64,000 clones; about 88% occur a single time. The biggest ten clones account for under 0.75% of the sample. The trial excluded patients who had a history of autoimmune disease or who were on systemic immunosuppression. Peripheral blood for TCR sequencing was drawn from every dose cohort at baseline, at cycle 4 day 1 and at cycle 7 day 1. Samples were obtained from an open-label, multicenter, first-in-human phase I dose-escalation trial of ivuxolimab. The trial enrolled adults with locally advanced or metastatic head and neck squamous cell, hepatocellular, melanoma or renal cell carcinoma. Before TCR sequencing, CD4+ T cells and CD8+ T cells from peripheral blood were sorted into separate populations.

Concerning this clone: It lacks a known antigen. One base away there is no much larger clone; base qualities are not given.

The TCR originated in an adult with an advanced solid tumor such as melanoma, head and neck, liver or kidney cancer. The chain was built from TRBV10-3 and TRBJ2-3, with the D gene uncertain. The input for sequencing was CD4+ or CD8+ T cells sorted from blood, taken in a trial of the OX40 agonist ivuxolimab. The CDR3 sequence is CAVRTDTQYF. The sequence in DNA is TGTGCCGTCCGGACAGATACGCAGTATTTT.